The 7 T cell receptor beta chains presented below share a single source sample, sequenced in a study of cytomegalovirus exposure and HLA in healthy donors. This table comes from immunoSEQ multiplex PCR, and its TCRdb copy is limited to in-frame clones, with some not included. The sample has fewer than 85,000 clones; approximately 96% are singletons. The sample comprised PBMCs. These receptors were taken from a woman under 30 in good health and CMV-seronegative.

The J gene is TRBJ2-1, the V gene TRBV28; D ambiguous. Trimming took off 5 bases at V and 0 bases at J, with 11 bases between the two ends. Germline assignment: CDR1 MDHEN and CDR2 SYDVKM. This CDR3 spans 15 amino acids. The CDR3 loop is CASSITPYSYNEQFF. CDR3 coding DNA: TGTGCCAGCAGTATAACACCATACTCCTACAATGAGCAGTTCTTC.

V usage is TRBV6-1 and J usage is TRBJ2-7; 9 nucleotides line up with TRBD2. The CDR3 consists of 17 residues. CDR1 and CDR2 (germline): MNHNS, SASEGT. J gave up 3 bases and V 4 bases, and 13 bases lay outside the gene matches. This CDR3 reads CASSGSGRIGLVYEQYF. The CDR3 region has the DNA TGTGCCAGCAGTGGTAGCGGGAGAATCGGATTGGTCTACGAGCAGTACTTC.

The gene calls are TRBV5-8 and TRBJ2-7, with D tentatively TRBD2 (5 bases). Germline CDR1 SGHTS, CDR2 YDEGEE. Trimming shortened V by 2 bases and J by 9 bases, and 15 bases separated the two germline ends. This CDR3 region has 13 residues. The CDR3 loop is CASSLIVIEGQYF. As DNA, the CDR3 is TGTGCCAGCAGCTTAATCGTCATCGAGGGGCAGTACTTC. Filled out from reference TRBV5-8 and TRBJ2-7, the complete variable domain reads EAGVTQSPTHLIKTRGQQATLRCSPISGHTSVYWYQQALGLGLQFLLWYDEGEERNRGNFPPRFSGRQFPNYSSELNVNALELEDSALYLCASSLIVIEGQYFGPGTRLTVT.

This chain connects TRBV5-1 to TRBJ1-1; 7 bases are shared with TRBD1. Germline CDR1 SGHRS, CDR2 YFSETQ. CDR3 length: 14 residues. V lost 7 bases to trimming and J lost 2 bases; unmatched junction nucleotides: 8. DNA of the CDR3: TGCGCCAGCCAACCGGACAGGACTAACACTGAAGCTTTCTTT. Translated: CASQPDRTNTEAFF.

This chain links TRBV6-6 with TRBJ2-7, with no clear D. The germline V and J ends were trimmed by 5 bases and 3 bases, with 8 bases remaining between them. The CDR3 has 12 amino acids. Per the germline V gene, CDR1 is MNHNY and CDR2 is SVGAGI (reference sequence). The CDR3 DNA reads TGTGCCAGCAGTCCCCCCAACTACGAGCAGTACTTC. This encodes CASSPPNYEQYF.

The chain has TRBV2 and TRBJ1-1; no firm D call. Trimming removed 4 bases at V and 4 bases at J, with 7 bases between. CDR1 and CDR2 (germline): SNHLY, FYNNEI. This CDR3 region has 12 residues. The CDR3 loop is CASSVYSTEAFF. The CDR3 bases are TGTGCCAGCAGTGTCTATTCCACTGAAGCTTTCTTT.

This clone occurred once. The rearrangement uses TRBV5-1 and TRBJ2-1; D unclear. This CDR3 contains 12 residues. V lost 0 bases to trimming and J lost 5 bases, with 3 bases between them. Per the germline V gene, CDR1 is SGHRS and CDR2 is YFSETQ. The CDR3 DNA is TGCGCCAGCAGCTTGGCGGACAATGAGCAGTTCTTC. This gives the protein CASSLADNEQFF. The full variable domain, completed using reference TRBV5-1 and TRBJ2-1, is KAGVTQTPRYLIKTRGQQVTLSCSPISGHRSVSWYQQTPGQGLQFLFEYFSETQRNKGNFPGRFSGRQFSNSRSEMNVSTLELGDSALYLCASSLADNEQFFGPGTRLTVL.